The subject of this entry is one T cell receptor beta chain. Its cognate antigen is unknown. The source of the sample is a study of human T cells and chemical hapten exposure. Study results and limitations: Clustering by CDR3 similarity yielded significantly more large clusters from expanded TCRs than controls.

The length of the CDR3 is 11 residues. Per the germline V gene, CDR1 is SQVTM and CDR2 is ANQGSEA. Between the trimmed V and J ends, which lost 1 base and 7 bases, there was a span of 5 bases. Time point: patch test 2, 6 weeks after DPC sensitization. This sample's treatment: therapeutic diphenylcyclopropenone sensitization with weekly scalp DPC. Ahead of applying each patch test, blood was sampled. TCRdb recomputed calls from the RACE reads with MiXCR, one row per CDR3 protein. The data hold over 70,000 distinct CDR3 sequences, with 8.5% to 9% observed a single time. The sample in question was whole blood, obtained in connection with sensitization to the hapten diphenylcyclopropenone (DPC). This clonotype was obtained from a woman in her 50s with alopecia areata. Some clones in this sample may be carry-over from other donors' samples. The V and J genes are TRBV29-1 and TRBJ2-1; D remains ambiguous. CDR3 DNA sequence: TGCAGCGTTGAAGCCCCGAATGAGCAGTTCTTC. Amino acid sequence: CSVEAPNEQFF.